The source of this TCR beta chain is a study of cytomegalovirus exposure and HLA in healthy donors. Study results and caveats: Common viral pathogens seemed, in a later analysis, to connect with several of the most significant clusters. A missense DCLRE1C variant was associated with V- and J-gene trimming of TCR beta chains in a later analysis, and an independent cohort replicated the association. By HLA locus, TCR association rates varied in a later analysis, with DRB1 showing the most and HLA-C the fewest.

About this clone itself: Antigen unknown.

There are 12 residues in the CDR3. V was cut by 5 bases and J by 4 bases, with 6 bases left in between. CDR1 is MDHEN and CDR2 is SYDVKM in the germline V gene. Both 60 Vbeta primers and 13 Jbeta primers went into the PCR. Profiling relied on immunoSEQ multiplex PCR, and the TCRdb table lists in-frame clones only, not all of them. The profile shows approximately 140,000 clones, 60% to 70% of them singletons. The chain links TRBV28 to TRBJ1-3; D unclear. Material: PBMCs. The TCR originated in an older woman in good health and CMV-seropositive. This CDR3 reads CASSPSGNTIYF. As DNA, the CDR3 is TGTGCCAGCAGTCCCTCCGGAAACACCATATATTTT.